The 8 T cell receptor beta chains below all came from one sample that was sequenced in a study of shared clonotypes between healthy human individuals. Sequenced by immunoSEQ multiplex PCR; TCRdb stores in-frame clones only, minus some. The sample records 850,000 to 1,200,000 clones, 75% being singletons. The sample comprised memory CD4+ T cells sorted from blood. Subset: CD45RA-negative fraction. All receptors come from a man younger than 30 in good health.

J is TRBJ1-2 and V is TRBV7-9; tentatively, D is TRBD1 (6 bases). This CDR3 spans 13 amino acids. V gave up 7 bases and J gave up 3 bases, with 12 bases separating them. Germline V gene sequence: CDR1 SEHNR, CDR2 FQNEAQ (reference sequence). The CDR3 loop is CASNKAGDYGYTF. The CDR3, as DNA: TGTGCCAGCAACAAAGCAGGGGACTATGGCTACACCTTC.

This chain links TRBV29-1 with TRBJ1-3; no definite D call. The CDR3 has 13 amino acids. V lost 5 bases to trimming and J lost 7 bases, with 15 bases between them. Germline values: CDR1 SQVTM, CDR2 ANQGSEA. The CDR3 sequence is CSVQRDPGNTIYF. The CDR3 DNA follows: TGCAGCGTTCAAAGGGATCCGGGGAACACCATATATTTT.

This clone was recorded once. The CDR3 loop reads CANTGTSGQETQYF. CDR3 bases: TGTGCCAACACCGGGACTAGCGGGCAAGAGACCCAGTACTTC. This sequence joins TRBV28 and TRBJ2-5; 12 nucleotides agree with TRBD2. CDR3 length equals 14 residues. CDR1 and CDR2 (germline): MDHEN, SYDVKM. The J segment lost 2 bases and the V segment lost 10 bases, leaving 5 bases of the junction unmatched.

This chain joins TRBV10-1 and TRBJ1-1; 11 bases are shared with TRBD1. Germline values: CDR1 WNHNN, CDR2 SYGVQD (reference sequence). The CDR3 length is 14 residues. J gave up 7 bases and V 4 bases, and 5 bases lay outside the gene matches. The CDR3 bases are TGCGCCAGCAGTGCCCTAGGGACAGGGGGTGAAGCTTTCTTT. This codes for CASSALGTGGEAFF.

The chain joins TRBV15 to TRBJ2-7; D is unclear. The germline gives CDR1 LNHNV, CDR2 YYDKDF (reference sequence). The V end was cut by 1 base, the J end by 6 bases, with 10 bases between. This CDR3 region has 13 residues. CDR3 sequence reads: CATSRVQYSEQYF. CDR3 nucleotide sequence: TGTGCCACCAGCAGAGTGCAGTACAGCGAGCAGTACTTC.

The genes are TRBV5-1 and TRBJ1-1; D remains ambiguous. This CDR3 has 15 amino acids. The V gene's germline CDR1 is SGHRS and CDR2 YFSETQ. The V gene lost 1 base and the J gene lost 5 bases, with 15 bases spanning the gap. CDR3 nucleotide sequence: TGCGCCAGCAGCTTGCTGACTCTCCGGCAGACTGAAGCTTTCTTT. This encodes CASSLLTLRQTEAFF.

This chain links TRBV14 with TRBJ2-7, with unresolved D. With 4 bases removed from V and 5 bases from J, the gap between germline ends came to 15 bases. The CDR3 is 14 residues long. Germline V gene lookup returns CDR1 SGHDN and CDR2 FVKESK. The CDR3 nucleotides read TGTGCCAGCAGCCTATGGTCGAGCCGCAACGAGCAGTACTTC. It encodes CASSLWSSRNEQYF.

This clone was observed a few times. J is TRBJ2-3 and V is TRBV18; 7 bases fit TRBD1. V dropped 3 bases and J dropped 4; count of bases not matched to a gene: 10. The CDR3 runs to 16 residues. Germline V gene sequence: CDR1 KGHSH, CDR2 LQKENI. This chain's CDR3 is CASSPRDSTTADTQYF. CDR3 sequence (DNA): TGTGCCAGCTCACCTCGGGACAGCACAACCGCAGATACGCAGTATTTT.